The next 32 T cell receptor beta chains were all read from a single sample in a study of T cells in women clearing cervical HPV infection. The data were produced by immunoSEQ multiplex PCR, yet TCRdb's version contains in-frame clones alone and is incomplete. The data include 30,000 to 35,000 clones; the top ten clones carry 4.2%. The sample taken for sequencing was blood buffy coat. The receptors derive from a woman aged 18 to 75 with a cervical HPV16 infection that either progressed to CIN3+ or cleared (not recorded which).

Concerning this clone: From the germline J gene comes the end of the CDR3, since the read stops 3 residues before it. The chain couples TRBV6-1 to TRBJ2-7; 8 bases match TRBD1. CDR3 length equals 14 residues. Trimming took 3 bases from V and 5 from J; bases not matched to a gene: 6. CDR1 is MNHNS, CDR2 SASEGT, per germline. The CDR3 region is CASSEGQGAHEQYF. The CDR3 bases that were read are TGTGCCAGCAGTGAGGGGCAGGGGGCCCACGAG.

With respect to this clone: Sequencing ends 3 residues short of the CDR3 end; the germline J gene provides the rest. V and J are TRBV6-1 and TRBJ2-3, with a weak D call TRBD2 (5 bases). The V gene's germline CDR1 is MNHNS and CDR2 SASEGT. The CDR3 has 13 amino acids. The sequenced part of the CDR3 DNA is TGTGCCAGCAGTGAATCGGGGAAAGAGACG. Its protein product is CASSESGKET. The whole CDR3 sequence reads CASSESGKETQYF.

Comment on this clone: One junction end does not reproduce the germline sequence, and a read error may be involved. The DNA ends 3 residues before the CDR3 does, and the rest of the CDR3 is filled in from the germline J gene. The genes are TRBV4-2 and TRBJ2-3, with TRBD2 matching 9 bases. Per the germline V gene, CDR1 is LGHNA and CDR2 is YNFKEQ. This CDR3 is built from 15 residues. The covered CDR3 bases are TGCGCCAGCAGCCAAGGGCCTAGCGGGACCGATACG. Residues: CASSQGPSGTDT. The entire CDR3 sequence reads CASSQGPSGTDTQYF.

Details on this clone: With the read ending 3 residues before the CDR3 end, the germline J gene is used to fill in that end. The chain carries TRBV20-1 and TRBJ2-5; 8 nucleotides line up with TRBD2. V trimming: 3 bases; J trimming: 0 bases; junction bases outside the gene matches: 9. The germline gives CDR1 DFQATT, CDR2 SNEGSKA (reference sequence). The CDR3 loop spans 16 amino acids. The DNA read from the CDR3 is TGCAGTGCTAGGAGTGGGGCTAGCGGGTACCAAGAGACC. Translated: CSARSGASGYQET. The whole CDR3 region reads CSARSGASGYQETQYF.

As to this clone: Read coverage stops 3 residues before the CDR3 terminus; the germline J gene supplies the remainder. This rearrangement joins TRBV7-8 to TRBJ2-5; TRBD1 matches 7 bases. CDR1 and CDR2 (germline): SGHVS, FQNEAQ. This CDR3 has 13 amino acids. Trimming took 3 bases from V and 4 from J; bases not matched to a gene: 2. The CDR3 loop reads CASSFDRAETQYF. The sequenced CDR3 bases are TGTGCCAGCAGCTTTGACAGGGCAGAGACC.

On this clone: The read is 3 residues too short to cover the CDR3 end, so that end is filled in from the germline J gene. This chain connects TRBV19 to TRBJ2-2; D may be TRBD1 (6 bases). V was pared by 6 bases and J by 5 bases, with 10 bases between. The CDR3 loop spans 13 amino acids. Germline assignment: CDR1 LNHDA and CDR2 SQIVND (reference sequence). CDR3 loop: CASRIRGTGELFF. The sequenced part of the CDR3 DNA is TGTGCCAGTAGAATCAGGGGAACCGGGGAG. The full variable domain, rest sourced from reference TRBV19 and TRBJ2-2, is DGGITQSPKYLFRKEGQNVTLSCEQNLNHDAMYWYRQDPGQGLRLIYYSQIVNDFQKGDIAEGYSVSREKKESFPLTVTSAQKNPTAFYLCASRIRGTGELFFGEGSRLTVL.

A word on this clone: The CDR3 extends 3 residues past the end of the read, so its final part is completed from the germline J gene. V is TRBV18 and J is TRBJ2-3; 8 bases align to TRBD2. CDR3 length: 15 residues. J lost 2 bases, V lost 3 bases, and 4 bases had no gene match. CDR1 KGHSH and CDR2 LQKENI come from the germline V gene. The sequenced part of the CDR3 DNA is TGTGCCAGCTCACCGTCGCGGGGGGACACAGATACG. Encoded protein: CASSPSRGDTDT. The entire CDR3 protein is CASSPSRGDTDTQYF.

The CDR3 bases that were read are TGTGCCAGCAAGACAGGGATGATCGGGGAG. Its translation is CASKTGMIGE. The whole CDR3 sequence reads CASKTGMIGELFF. J is TRBJ2-2 and V is TRBV28; 7 positions match TRBD1. The sequence runs out 3 residues before the end of the CDR3; the remainder is reconstructed from the germline J gene. V was pared by 7 bases and J by 7 bases, with 6 bases of the junction left unmatched. This CDR3 is built from 13 residues. CDR1 and CDR2 (germline): MDHEN, SYDVKM.

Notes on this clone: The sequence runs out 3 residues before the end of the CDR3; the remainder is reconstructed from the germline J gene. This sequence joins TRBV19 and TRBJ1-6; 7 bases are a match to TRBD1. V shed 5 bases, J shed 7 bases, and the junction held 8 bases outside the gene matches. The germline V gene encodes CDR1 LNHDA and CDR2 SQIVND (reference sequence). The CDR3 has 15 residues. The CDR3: CASSSPPGQNSPLHF. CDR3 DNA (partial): TGTGCCAGTAGTTCCCCTCCGGGACAGAATTCACCC.

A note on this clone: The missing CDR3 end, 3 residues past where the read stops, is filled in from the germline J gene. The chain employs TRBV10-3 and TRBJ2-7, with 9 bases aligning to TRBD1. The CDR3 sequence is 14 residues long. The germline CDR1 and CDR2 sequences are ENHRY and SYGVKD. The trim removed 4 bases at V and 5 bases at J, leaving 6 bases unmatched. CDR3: CAISGRDRVHEQYF. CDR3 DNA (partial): TGTGCCATCAGTGGACGGGACAGGGTCCACGAG.

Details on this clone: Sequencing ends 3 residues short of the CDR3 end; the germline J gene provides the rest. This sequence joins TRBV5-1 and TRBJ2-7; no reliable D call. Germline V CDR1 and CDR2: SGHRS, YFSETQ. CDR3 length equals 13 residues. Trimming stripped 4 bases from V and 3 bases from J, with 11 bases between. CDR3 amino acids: CASSQMSGYEQYF. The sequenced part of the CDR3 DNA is TGCGCCAGCAGCCAGATGTCGGGCTACGAG.

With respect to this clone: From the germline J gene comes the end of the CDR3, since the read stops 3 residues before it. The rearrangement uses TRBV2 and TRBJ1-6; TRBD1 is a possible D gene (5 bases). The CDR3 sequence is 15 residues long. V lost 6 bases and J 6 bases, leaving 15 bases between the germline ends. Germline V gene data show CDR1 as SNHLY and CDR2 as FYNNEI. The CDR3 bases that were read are TGTGCCAGCAGCTCCACCGACAGCTTTAATTCACCC. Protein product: CASSSTDSFNSP. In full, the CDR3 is CASSSTDSFNSPLHF.

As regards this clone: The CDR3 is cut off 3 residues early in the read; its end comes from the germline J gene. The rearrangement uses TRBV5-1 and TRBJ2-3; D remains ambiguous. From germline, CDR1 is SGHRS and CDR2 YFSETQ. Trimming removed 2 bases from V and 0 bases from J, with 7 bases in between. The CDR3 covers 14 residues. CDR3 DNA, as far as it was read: TGCGCCAGCAGCTTAACTGTAAGCACAGATACG. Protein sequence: CASSLTVSTDT. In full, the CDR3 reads CASSLTVSTDTQYF.

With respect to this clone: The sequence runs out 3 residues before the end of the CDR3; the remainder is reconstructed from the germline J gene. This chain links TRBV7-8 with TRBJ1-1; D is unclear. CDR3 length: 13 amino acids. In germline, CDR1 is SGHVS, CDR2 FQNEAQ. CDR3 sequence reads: CASSPRTSERAFF. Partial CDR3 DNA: TGTGCCAGCAGCCCTCGTACAAGTGAGCGA.

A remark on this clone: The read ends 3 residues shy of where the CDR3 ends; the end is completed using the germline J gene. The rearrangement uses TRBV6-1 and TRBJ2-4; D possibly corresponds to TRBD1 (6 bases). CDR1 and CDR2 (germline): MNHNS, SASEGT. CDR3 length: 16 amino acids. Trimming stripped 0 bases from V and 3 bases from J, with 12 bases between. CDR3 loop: CASSEALTGSKNIQYF. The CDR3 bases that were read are TGTGCCAGCAGTGAAGCGCTAACAGGGAGCAAAAACATT.

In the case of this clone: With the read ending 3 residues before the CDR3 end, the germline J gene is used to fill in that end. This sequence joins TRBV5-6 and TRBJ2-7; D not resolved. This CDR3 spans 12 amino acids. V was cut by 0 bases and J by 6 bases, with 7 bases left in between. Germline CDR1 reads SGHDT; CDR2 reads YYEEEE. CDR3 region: CASSLAMLEQYF. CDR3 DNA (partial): TGTGCCAGCAGCTTGGCTATGCTCGAG.

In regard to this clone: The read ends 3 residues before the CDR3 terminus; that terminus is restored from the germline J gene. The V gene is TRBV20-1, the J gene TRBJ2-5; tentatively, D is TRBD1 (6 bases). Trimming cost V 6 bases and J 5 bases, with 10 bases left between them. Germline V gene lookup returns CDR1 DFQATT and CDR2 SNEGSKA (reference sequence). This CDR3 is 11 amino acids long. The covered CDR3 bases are TGCAGTGCGACAGGCGGGGAGACC. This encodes CSATGGET. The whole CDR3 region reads CSATGGETQYF.

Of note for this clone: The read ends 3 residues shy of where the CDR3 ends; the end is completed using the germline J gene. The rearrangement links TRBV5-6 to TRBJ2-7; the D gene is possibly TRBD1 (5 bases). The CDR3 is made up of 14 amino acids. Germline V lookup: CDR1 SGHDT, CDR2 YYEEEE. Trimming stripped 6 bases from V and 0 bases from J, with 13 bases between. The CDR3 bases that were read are TGTGCCAGCAACCGGCAGGGTGCCTCCTACGAG. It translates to CASNRQGASYE. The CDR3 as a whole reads CASNRQGASYEQYF.

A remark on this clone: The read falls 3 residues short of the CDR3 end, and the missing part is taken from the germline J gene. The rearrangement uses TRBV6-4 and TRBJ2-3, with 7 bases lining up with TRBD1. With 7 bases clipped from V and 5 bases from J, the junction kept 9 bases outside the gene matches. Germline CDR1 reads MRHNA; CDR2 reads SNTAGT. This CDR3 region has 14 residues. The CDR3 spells CASKAGTEQDTQYF. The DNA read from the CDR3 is TGTGCCAGCAAGGCCGGGACAGAACAAGATACG.

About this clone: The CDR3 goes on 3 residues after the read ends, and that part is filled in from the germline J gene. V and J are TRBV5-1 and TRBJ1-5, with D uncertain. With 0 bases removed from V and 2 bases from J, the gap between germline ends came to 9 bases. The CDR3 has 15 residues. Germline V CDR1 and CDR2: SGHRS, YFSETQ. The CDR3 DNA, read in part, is TGCGCCAGCAGCTTGGAGGGCAGTGGCAATCAGCCC. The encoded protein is CASSLEGSGNQP. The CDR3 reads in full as CASSLEGSGNQPQHF.

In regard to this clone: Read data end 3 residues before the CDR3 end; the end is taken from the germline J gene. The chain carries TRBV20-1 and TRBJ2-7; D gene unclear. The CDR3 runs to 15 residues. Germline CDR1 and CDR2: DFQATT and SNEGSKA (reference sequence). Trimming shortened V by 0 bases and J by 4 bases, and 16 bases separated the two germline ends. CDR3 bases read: TGCAGTGCTAGAGATGGTGCTAGGCTGACGTACGAG. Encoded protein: CSARDGARLTYE. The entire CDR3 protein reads CSARDGARLTYEQYF.

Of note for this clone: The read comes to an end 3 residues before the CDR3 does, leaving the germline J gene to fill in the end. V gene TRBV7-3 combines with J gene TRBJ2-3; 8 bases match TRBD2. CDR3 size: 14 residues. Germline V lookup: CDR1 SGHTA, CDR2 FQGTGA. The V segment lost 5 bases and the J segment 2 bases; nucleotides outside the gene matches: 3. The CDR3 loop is CASSVSGTTDTQYF. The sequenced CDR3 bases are TGTGCCAGCAGCGTTAGCGGGACCACAGATACG.

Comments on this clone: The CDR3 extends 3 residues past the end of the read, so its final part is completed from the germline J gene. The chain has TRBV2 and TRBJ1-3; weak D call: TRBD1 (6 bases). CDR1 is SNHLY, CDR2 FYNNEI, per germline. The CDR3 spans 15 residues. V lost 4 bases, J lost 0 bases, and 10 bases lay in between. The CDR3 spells CASSVTGSSGNTIYF. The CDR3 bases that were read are TGTGCCAGCAGTGTCACAGGGAGCTCTGGAAACACC.

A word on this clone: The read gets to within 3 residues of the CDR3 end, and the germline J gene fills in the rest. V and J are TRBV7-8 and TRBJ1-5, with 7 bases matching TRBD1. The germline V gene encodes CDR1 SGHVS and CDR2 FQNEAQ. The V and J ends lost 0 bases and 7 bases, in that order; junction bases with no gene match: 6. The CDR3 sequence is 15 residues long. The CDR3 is CASSLAGTVGQPQHF. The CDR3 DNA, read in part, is TGTGCCAGCAGCTTAGCCGGGACAGTGGGCCAGCCC.

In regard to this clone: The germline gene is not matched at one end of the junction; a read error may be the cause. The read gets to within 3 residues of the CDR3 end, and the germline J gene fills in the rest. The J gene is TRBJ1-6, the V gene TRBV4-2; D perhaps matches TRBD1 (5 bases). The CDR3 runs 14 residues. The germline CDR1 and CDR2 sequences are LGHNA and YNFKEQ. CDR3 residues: CASAAGDLFSPLHF. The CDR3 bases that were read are TGCGCCAGCGCAGCCGGGGACTTATTTTCACCC.

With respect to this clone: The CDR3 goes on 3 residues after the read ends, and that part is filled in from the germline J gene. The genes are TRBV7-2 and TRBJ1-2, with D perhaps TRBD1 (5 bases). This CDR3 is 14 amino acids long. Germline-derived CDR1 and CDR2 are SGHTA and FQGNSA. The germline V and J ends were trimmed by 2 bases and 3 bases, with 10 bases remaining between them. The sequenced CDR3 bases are TGTGCCAGCAGCTTAACGGGGGTCGACTATGGC. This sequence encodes CASSLTGVDYG. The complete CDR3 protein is CASSLTGVDYGYTF.

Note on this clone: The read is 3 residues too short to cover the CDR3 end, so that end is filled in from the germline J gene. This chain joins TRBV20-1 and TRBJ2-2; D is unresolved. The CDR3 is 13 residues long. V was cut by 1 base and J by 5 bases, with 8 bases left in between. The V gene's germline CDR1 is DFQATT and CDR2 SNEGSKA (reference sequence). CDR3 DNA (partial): TGCAGTGCTAGAGTTGGGCTTACCGGGGAG. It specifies CSARVGLTGE. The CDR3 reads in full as CSARVGLTGELFF.

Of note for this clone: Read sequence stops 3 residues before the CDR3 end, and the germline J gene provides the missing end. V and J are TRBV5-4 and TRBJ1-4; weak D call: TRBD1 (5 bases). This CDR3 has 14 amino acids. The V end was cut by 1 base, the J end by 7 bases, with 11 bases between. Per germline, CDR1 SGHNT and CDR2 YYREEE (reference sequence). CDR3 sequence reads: CASSLRGEGEKLFF. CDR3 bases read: TGTGCCAGCAGCTTGCGAGGGGAGGGTGAAAAA.

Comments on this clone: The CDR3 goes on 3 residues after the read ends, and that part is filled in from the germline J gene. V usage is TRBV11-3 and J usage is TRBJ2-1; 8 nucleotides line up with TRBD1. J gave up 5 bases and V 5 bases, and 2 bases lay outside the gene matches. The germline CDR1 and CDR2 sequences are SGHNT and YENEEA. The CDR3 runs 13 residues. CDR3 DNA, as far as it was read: TGTGCCAGCAGCACGGGACAGGACAATGAG. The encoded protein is CASSTGQDNE. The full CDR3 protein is CASSTGQDNEQFF. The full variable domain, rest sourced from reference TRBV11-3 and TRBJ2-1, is EAGVVQSPRYKIIEKKQPVAFWCNPISGHNTLYWYLQNLGQGPELLIRYENEEAVDDSQLPKDRFSAERLKGVDSTLKIQPAELGDSAVYLCASSTGQDNEQFFGPGTRLTVL.

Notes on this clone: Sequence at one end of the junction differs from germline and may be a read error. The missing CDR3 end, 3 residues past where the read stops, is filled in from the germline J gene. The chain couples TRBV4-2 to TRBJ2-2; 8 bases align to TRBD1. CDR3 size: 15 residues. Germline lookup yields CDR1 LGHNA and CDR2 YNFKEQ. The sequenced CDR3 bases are TGCGCCAGCAGCCAAGATGCAGGGGGCTCCGGGGAG. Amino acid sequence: CASSQDAGGSGE. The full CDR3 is CASSQDAGGSGELFF.

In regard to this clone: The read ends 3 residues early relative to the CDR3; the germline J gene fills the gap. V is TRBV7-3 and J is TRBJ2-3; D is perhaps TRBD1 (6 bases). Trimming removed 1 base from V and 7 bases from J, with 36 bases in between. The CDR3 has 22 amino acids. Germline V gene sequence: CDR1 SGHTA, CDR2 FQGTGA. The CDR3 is CASSLIAPPPARPIGQSNTQYF. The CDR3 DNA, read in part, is TGTGCCAGCAGCTTAATCGCCCCGCCCCCCGCCCGGCCCATCGGACAGTCGAATACG.

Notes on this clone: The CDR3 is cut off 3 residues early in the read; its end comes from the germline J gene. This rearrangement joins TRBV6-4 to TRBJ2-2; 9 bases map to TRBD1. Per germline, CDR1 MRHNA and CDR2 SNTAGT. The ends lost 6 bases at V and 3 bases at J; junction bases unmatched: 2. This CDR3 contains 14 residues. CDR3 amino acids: CASSRQGDTGELFF. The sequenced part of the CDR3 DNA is TGTGCCAGCAGCCGACAGGGGGACACCGGGGAG.